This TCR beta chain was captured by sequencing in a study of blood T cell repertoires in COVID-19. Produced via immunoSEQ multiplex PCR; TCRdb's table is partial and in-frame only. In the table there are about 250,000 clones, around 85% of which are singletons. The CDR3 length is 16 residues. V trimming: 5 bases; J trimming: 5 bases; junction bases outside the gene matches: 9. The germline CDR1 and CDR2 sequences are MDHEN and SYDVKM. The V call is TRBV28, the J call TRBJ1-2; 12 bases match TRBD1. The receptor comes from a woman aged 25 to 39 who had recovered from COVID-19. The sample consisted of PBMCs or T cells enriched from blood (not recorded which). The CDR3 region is CASSRDRGRVRYGYTF. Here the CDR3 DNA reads TGTGCCAGCAGTCGGGACAGGGGGCGCGTCCGGTATGGCTACACCTTC.